Detailed here is one T cell receptor beta chain. These data originate in a study of CD8 T cells in Susac syndrome. The RNA, 0.5 to 1 ug, was put through reverse transcription using random hexamers. Amplification of TCR beta CDR3 was carried out by immunoSEQ multiplex PCR, which covered 54 Vbeta and 13 Jbeta segments. TCRdb ran MiXCR on the immunoSEQ multiplex PCR reads and lists one entry per CDR3 protein. The repertoire consists of 90,000 to 150,000 distinct CDR3 sequences, with just under 95% occurring once and the leading ten covering about 0.12%. The CDR3 length is 14 residues. V dropped 5 bases and J dropped 8; count of bases not matched to a gene: 11. From germline, CDR1 is MNHEY and CDR2 SVGAGI.

The chain carries TRBV6-5 and TRBJ1-2; TRBD1 matches 7 bases. The sample taken for sequencing was CD8+ T cells from PBMCs. This TCR came from a human donor in good health. DNA for the CDR3: TGTGCCAGCAGTCTTACGACAGGGTCAGGGGGCTACACCTTC. Translation gives CASSLTTGSGGYTF.